This T cell receptor beta chain appears in the sequencing data of a study of OX40 agonist ivuxolimab in advanced cancers. About the study: A partial response was reached by three patients: one with hepatocellular carcinoma and two with cutaneous melanoma.

Looked up from germline, CDR1 is SGHRS and CDR2 is YFSETQ. The CDR3 has 14 residues. V lost 2 bases and J 5 bases, leaving 12 bases between the germline ends. The repertoire was sequenced with immunoSEQ multiplex PCR; TCRdb's copy has only in-frame clones and lacks some. The repertoire holds tens of thousands of clones, with less than 90% as singletons. The TCR originated in an adult with an advanced solid tumor such as melanoma, head and neck, liver or kidney cancer. The sample here was CD4+ or CD8+ T cells sorted from blood, taken in a trial of the OX40 agonist ivuxolimab. The V and J genes are TRBV5-1 and TRBJ2-3; D possibly corresponds to TRBD1 (6 bases). CDR3 protein: CASSFGQSQDTQYF. CDR3 DNA sequence: TGCGCCAGCAGCTTTGGACAGTCTCAAGATACGCAGTATTTT. Complete variable domain (other parts from reference TRBV5-1 and TRBJ2-3): KAGVTQTPRYLIKTRGQQVTLSCSPISGHRSVSWYQQTPGQGLQFLFEYFSETQRNKGNFPGRFSGRQFSNSRSEMNVSTLELGDSALYLCASSFGQSQDTQYFGPGTRLTVL.